Below, one TCR beta chain is given with its context. The target antigen is unknown. The CDR3 spans 12 residues. V was cut by 3 bases and J by 5 bases, with 7 bases left in between. Germline CDR1 is SGHAT and CDR2 is FQDESV (reference sequence). The sample belongs to a study of T cell responses to AZD1222 COVID-19 vaccine. Some clones are missing from TCRdb's copy, which holds only in-frame ones; the method was immunoSEQ multiplex PCR. The sample shows 140,000 to 150,000 clones, approximately 90% of them seen only once. Notes on the study in general: The study found Spike-specific TCR breadth and depth rose after two AZD1222 doses. The donors showed a predominance of white British ancestry and of females, with possible underestimation of clonal diversity.

Specimen: peripheral blood, collected on day 0 of AZD1222 vaccination. The clonotype originates from an adult in good health. This sequence joins TRBV11-1 and TRBJ1-2, with no clear D. The CDR3 loop is CASSLGGYGYTF. CDR3 bases: TGTGCCAGCAGCTTGGGAGGATATGGCTACACCTTC.